These 11 T cell receptor beta chains share one sample of origin, sequenced in a study of blood T cells in healthy people across ages. It was with a sample-barcoded 5' primer and a J-beta primer mix that a second PCR of roughly 6 to 12 cycles was run. TCRdb re-analysed the 5' RACE reads in MiXCR, keeping a single row per CDR3 protein. The sample contains 1.5 million to 2 million distinct CDR3 sequences, almost 35% of which appear only once. Sequenced sample: blood. These receptors came from a woman aged 25-40 years in good health.

This clonotype was seen many times. The V call is TRBV29-1, the J call TRBJ2-1; TRBD2 matches at 10 bases. V was pared by 6 bases and J by 9 bases, with 14 bases of the junction left unmatched. Germline V gene sequence: CDR1 SQVTM, CDR2 ANQGSEA. The CDR3 loop spans 15 amino acids. This chain's CDR3 is CSVGGTSENGGEQFF. CDR3 DNA: TGCAGCGTCGGGGGGACTAGCGAAAACGGGGGTGAGCAGTTCTTC.

On this clonotype itself: The missing conserved phenylalanine or tryptophan at the end of this CDR3 makes a read error likely. This rearrangement joins TRBV5-1 to TRBJ1-1, with D maybe TRBD1 (6 bases). CDR1 is SGHRS, CDR2 YFSETQ, per germline. V shed 4 bases and J shed 1 base, with 17 bases lying between them. This CDR3 contains 16 residues. The CDR3 sequence is CASSARGQGRNTEAFC. The CDR3 DNA reads as TGCGCCAGCAGCGCCCGGGGGCAGGGCCGGAACACTGAAGCTTTCTGT.

The chain employs TRBV5-1 and TRBJ2-5; possibly TRBD1 for D (7 bases). The germline gives CDR1 SGHRS, CDR2 YFSETQ. The CDR3 contains 15 residues. Trimming removed 4 bases at V and 3 bases at J, with 16 bases between. The CDR3, as DNA: TGCGCCAGCAGCGACCAGGGGGGCAGGGAAGAGACCCAGTACTTC. Protein: CASSDQGGREETQYF.

This chain links TRBV5-1 with TRBJ2-7; maybe TRBD1 (5 bases). Looked up from germline, CDR1 is SGHRS and CDR2 is YFSETQ. V lost 5 bases and J lost 0, with 15 bases in between. The CDR3 is 15 amino acids. CDR3 nucleotides: TGCGCCAGCAGATCGGAACAGGTACCCTCCTACGAGCAGTACTTC. It specifies CASRSEQVPSYEQYF.

This clonotype was counted only a few times. The chain couples TRBV5-1 to TRBJ2-1; 7 positions match TRBD1. This CDR3 is 14 amino acids long. V dropped 4 bases and J dropped 6; count of bases not matched to a gene: 7. The germline gives CDR1 SGHRS, CDR2 YFSETQ. In DNA form, the CDR3 reads TGCGCCAGCAGCGACAGGACAGGTATCAATGAGCAGTTCTTC. Amino acids: CASSDRTGINEQFF.

This clonotype was seen a single time. The J gene is TRBJ1-5, the V gene TRBV27; D gene unclear. The CDR3 sequence is 16 residues long. Trimming stripped 2 bases from V and 2 bases from J, with 13 bases between. CDR1 is MNHEY and CDR2 is SMNVEV in the germline V gene (reference sequence). The CDR3, as DNA: TGTGCCAGCAGTTTAGAAGGATATCATCGCAATCAGCCCCAGCATTTT. Translating gives CASSLEGYHRNQPQHF.

Here the CDR3 DNA reads TGCGCCAGCAGCCGACGTCCCAAACCCCATAACTACGGGCAGTACTTC. It translates to CASSRRPKPHNYGQYF. The V gene is TRBV4-1, the J gene TRBJ2-5; D gene unclear. V dropped 4 bases and J dropped 11 bases, with 26 bases sitting between them. The CDR3 is made up of 16 amino acids. Germline values: CDR1 MGHRA, CDR2 YSYEKL.

Only a few counts were recorded for this clonotype. Written as DNA, the CDR3 is TGTGCCAGCAGCTTAAGGCTAGGAGGCACAGATACGCAGTATTTT. This translates into CASSLRLGGTDTQYF. The chain is built from TRBV7-3 and TRBJ2-3; D not certain. CDR1 and CDR2 from the germline V gene are SGHTA and FQGTGA. Trimming cost V 1 base and J 1 base, with 9 bases left between them. CDR3 length: 15 residues.

The V call is TRBV20-1, the J call TRBJ2-7, with D possibly being TRBD1 (6 bases). V shed 7 bases and J shed 2 bases, with 18 bases lying between them. The CDR3 consists of 14 residues. Looked up from germline, CDR1 is DFQATT and CDR2 is SNEGSKA (reference sequence). CDR3 bases: TGCAGTGATCGCTCCTTACAGGGAACCTACGAGCAGTACTTC. Translation: CSDRSLQGTYEQYF.

A few counts support this clonotype. The chain carries TRBV3-1 and TRBJ2-3; 7 nucleotides line up with TRBD2. The trim removed 3 bases at V and 5 bases at J, leaving 5 bases unmatched. Looked up from germline, CDR1 is LGHDT and CDR2 is YNNKEL (reference sequence). This CDR3 has 14 amino acids. The CDR3 loop is CASSHGLVGDTQYF. CDR3 sequence (DNA): TGTGCCAGCAGCCACGGACTAGTAGGAGATACGCAGTATTTT.

The sample holds a few counts of this clonotype. V usage is TRBV6-6 and J usage is TRBJ2-7; the D call may be TRBD1 or TRBD2 (6 bases each). Germline CDR1 MNHNY, CDR2 SVGAGI (reference sequence). The V end was cut by 6 bases, the J end by 2 bases, with 11 bases between. CDR3 length equals 13 residues. CDR3 DNA: TGTGCCAGCAGGCGGGACACTACCTACGAGCAGTACTTC. Its protein is CASRRDTTYEQYF.